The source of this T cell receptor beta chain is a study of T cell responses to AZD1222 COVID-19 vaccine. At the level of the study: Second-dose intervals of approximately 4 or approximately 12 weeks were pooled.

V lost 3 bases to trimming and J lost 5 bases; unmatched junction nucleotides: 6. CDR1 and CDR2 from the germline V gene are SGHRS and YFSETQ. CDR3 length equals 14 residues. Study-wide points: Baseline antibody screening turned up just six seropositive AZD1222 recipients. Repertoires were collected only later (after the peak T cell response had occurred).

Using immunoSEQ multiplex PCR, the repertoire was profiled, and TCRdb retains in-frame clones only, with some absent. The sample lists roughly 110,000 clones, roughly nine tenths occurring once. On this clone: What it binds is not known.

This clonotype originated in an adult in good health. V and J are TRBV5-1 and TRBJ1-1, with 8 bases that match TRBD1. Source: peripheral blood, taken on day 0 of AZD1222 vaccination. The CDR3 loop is CASSSQGAQTEAFF. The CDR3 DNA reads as TGCGCCAGCAGCTCCCAGGGGGCGCAAACTGAAGCTTTCTTT.